These 12 T cell receptor beta chains share one sample of origin, sequenced in a study of T cell responses to AZD1222 COVID-19 vaccine. The data were produced by immunoSEQ multiplex PCR, yet TCRdb's version contains in-frame clones alone and is incomplete. The sample contains about 130,000 clones, around 90% of which appear only once. The sequencing here drew on peripheral blood, taken 28 days after the second AZD1222 dose. These receptors came from an adult who received the AZD1222 COVID-19 vaccine.

This clone was recorded once. This chain uses TRBV19 with TRBJ2-7, with TRBD1 matching 7 bases. Germline V gene lookup returns CDR1 LNHDA and CDR2 SQIVND (reference sequence). The CDR3 runs to 14 residues. With V trimmed by 9 bases and J by 2 bases, 10 bases remained unmatched. The chain's CDR3 is CASTLRQGPYEQYF. The CDR3 DNA reads TGTGCCAGCACGCTCCGACAGGGACCCTACGAGCAGTACTTC.

J is TRBJ1-6 and V is TRBV25-1; D is undetermined. From germline, CDR1 is MGHDK and CDR2 SYGVNS. V was trimmed by 3 bases and J by 8 bases, leaving 11 bases between them. This CDR3 spans 14 amino acids. CDR3 nucleotide sequence: TGTGCCAGCAGTGACTACTGGGAGGATTCACCCCTCCACTTT. Amino acids: CASSDYWEDSPLHF.

V gene TRBV11-2 combines with J gene TRBJ2-1; 13 bases match TRBD2. Per germline, CDR1 SGHAT and CDR2 FQNNGV. The CDR3 has 14 residues. Trimming at V came to 6 bases and at J to 7 bases, leaving 3 bases not matched to a gene. The CDR3 sequence is CASRLAGGRNEQFF. CDR3 sequence (DNA): TGTGCCAGCAGACTAGCGGGAGGGCGGAATGAGCAGTTCTTC.

The chain combines TRBV4-3 with TRBJ2-5, with TRBD2 matching over 9 bases. This CDR3 comprises 16 residues. Germline V lookup: CDR1 LGHNA, CDR2 YSLEER. V lost 1 base to trimming and J lost 4 bases; unmatched junction nucleotides: 7. Here the CDR3 DNA reads TGCGCCAGCAGCCAAGTTGCGGGGGGGAGGATAGAGACCCAGTACTTC. Protein sequence: CASSQVAGGRIETQYF.

This clone was counted once. V is TRBV19 and J is TRBJ2-7; D is undetermined. The CDR3 totals 14 residues. Germline values: CDR1 LNHDA, CDR2 SQIVND (reference sequence). Trimming took 4 bases from V and 0 from J, leaving 10 bases between them. As DNA, the CDR3 is TGTGCCAGTAGTAGGGCAGCCTACTCCTACGAGCAGTACTTC. Residues: CASSRAAYSYEQYF. Supplemented by reference TRBV19 and TRBJ2-7, the full variable domain reads DGGITQSPKYLFRKEGQNVTLSCEQNLNHDAMYWYRQDPGQGLRLIYYSQIVNDFQKGDIAEGYSVSREKKESFPLTVTSAQKNPTAFYLCASSRAAYSYEQYFGPGTRLTVT.

The V call is TRBV2, the J call TRBJ1-2; weak D call: TRBD1 (5 bases). This CDR3 comprises 13 residues. The germline gives CDR1 SNHLY, CDR2 FYNNEI. Trimming stripped 9 bases from V and 8 bases from J, with 19 bases between. CDR3 nucleotides: TGTGCCAGACTAGGGCAGGGTGAGGGAGGCTACACCTTC. Its protein is CARLGQGEGGYTF. The whole variable domain, remainder taken from reference TRBV2 and TRBJ1-2, is EPEVTQTPSHQVTQMGQEVILRCVPISNHLYFYWYRQILGQKVEFLVSFYNNEISEKSEIFDDQFSVERPDGSNFTLKIRSTKLEDSAMYFCARLGQGEGGYTFGSGTRLTVV.

CDR3 in amino acids: CASSQWTSGPSGELFF. The CDR3 DNA reads TGTGCCAGCAGCCAATGGACTAGCGGCCCAAGCGGGGAGCTGTTTTTT. The chain carries TRBV3-1 (or the pseudogene TRBV3-2) and TRBJ2-2; 10 bases fit TRBD2. V shed 2 bases, J shed 7 bases, and the junction held 7 bases outside the gene matches. Germline V CDR1 and CDR2: LGHDT, YNNKEL (reference sequence). The CDR3 is 16 residues long.

There are a few counts of this clone. The V gene is TRBV6-6, the J gene TRBJ1-4, with 9 bases fitting TRBD1. V trimming: 5 bases; J trimming: 11 bases; junction bases outside the gene matches: 12. The CDR3 spans 15 residues. Per the germline V gene, CDR1 is MNHNY and CDR2 is SVGAGI (reference sequence). The DNA of the CDR3 is TGTGCCAGCAGTCCTTCCAGGAACGGACAGGGGAAACTGTTTTTT. It is translated as CASSPSRNGQGKLFF.

This clone occurred once. The chain links TRBV5-6 to TRBJ2-7; 8 nucleotides match TRBD1. Germline CDR1 and CDR2: SGHDT and YYEEEE. Trimming cost V 4 bases and J 2 bases; bases outside gene matches: 17. This CDR3 is built from 18 residues. Here the CDR3 reads CASSHGQGDRPDPYEQYF. CDR3 coding DNA: TGTGCCAGCAGCCATGGTCAGGGGGACAGGCCGGACCCCTACGAGCAGTACTTC.

This clone was seen a single time. This CDR3 reads CASSLPRGGYEQYF. The CDR3 DNA follows: TGTGCCAGCAGTTTGCCCCGGGGGGGCTACGAGCAGTACTTC. V and J are TRBV28 and TRBJ2-7; 8 positions match TRBD2. The ends lost 3 bases at V and 3 bases at J; junction bases unmatched: 4. The germline gives CDR1 MDHEN, CDR2 SYDVKM. The CDR3 runs to 14 residues.

The chain has TRBV29-1 and TRBJ1-3; D not resolved. The CDR3 consists of 12 residues. Germline V gene lookup returns CDR1 SQVTM and CDR2 ANQGSEA. Between the trimmed V and J ends, which lost 7 bases and 4 bases, there was a span of 11 bases. The CDR3 nucleotides read TGCAGCGCCGGGGAAGGGGGAAACACCATATATTTT. Translation gives CSAGEGGNTIYF.

This clone was counted once. This chain uses TRBV15 with TRBJ2-1; possible D gene TRBD2, 5 bases. The CDR3 extends over 14 amino acids. Per the germline V gene, CDR1 is LNHNV and CDR2 is YYDKDF (reference sequence). Trimming removed 7 bases at V and 7 bases at J, with 17 bases between. In DNA form, the CDR3 reads TGTGCCACCAAATCCGACGGGGTCAATAATGAGCAGTTCTTC. This translates into CATKSDGVNNEQFF. The whole variable domain, filled in from reference TRBV15 and TRBJ2-1, reads DAMVIQNPRYQVTQFGKPVTLSCSQTLNHNVMYWYQQKSSQAPKLLFHYYDKDFNNEADTPDNFQSRRPNTSFCFLDIRSPGLGDTAMYLCATKSDGVNNEQFFGPGTRLTVL.